This T cell receptor beta chain was identified during a study of T cell clonality in common variable immunodeficiency. Whole-study results and caveats: Common variable immunodeficiency TCR beta sequences reportedly had fewer deletions and N-nucleotide insertions. Shared TCRbeta clones were fewer between CVID subjects than controls.

The CDR3 is 13 amino acids. V dropped 3 bases and J dropped 2 bases, with 5 bases sitting between them. The V gene's germline CDR1 is LNHDA and CDR2 SQIVND (reference sequence). Assay: immunoSEQ multiplex PCR; the TCRdb copy retains only in-frame clones and omits some. The sample has about 47,000 clones, none seen only once. On this clone: Its specificity is unknown. The read halts 3 residues ahead of the CDR3 end, with the missing end drawn from the germline J gene.

The receptor's source is a person between 18 and 75 years old in good health. The chain links TRBV19 to TRBJ2-1; D call uncertain. The sequencing sample was made of peripheral blood mononuclear cells. This CDR3 is CASSISAYNEQFF. CDR3 bases read: TGTGCCAGTAGTATTTCGGCCTACAATGAG.